Here is one TCR beta chain with its context. The CDR3 loop spans 12 amino acids. CDR1 is SQVTM and CDR2 is ANQGSEA in the germline V gene. Documented time point: longitudinal time-point 1 (baseline). TCRdb recomputed calls from the 5' RACE reads with MiXCR, one row per CDR3 protein. Among some 77,000 distinct CDR3 sequences listed, around 15% were seen once. These data come from a study of neurological immune-mediated disorders. Sample: PBMCs. The chain couples TRBV29-1 to TRBJ2-2; unclear D gene. This TCR derives from a female donor with HTLV-1-associated myelopathy (HAM/TSP). In DNA form, the CDR3 reads TGCGTTGAAGCTGCGAACACCGGGGAGCTGTTTTTT. Translated: CVEAANTGELFF.